Following are 18 T cell receptor beta chains from one sample sequenced in a study of T-cell reconstitution after alpha-beta-depleted transplantation in children. Preparation of the TCRbeta library involved a method that used unique molecular identifiers. TCRdb reprocessed the PCR reads with MiXCR, giving one entry per CDR3 protein. Of fewer than 750,000 distinct CDR3 sequences listed, under 25% were seen once; the top ten hold roughly 13%. The sample in question was PBMCs, mostly from graft donor cells, obtained 360 days after TCRalphabeta/CD19-depleted stem cell transplant. The receptors here all came from a boy younger than two who had a stem cell transplant for acute myeloid leukemia, so the T cells may come from the graft donor.

This clonotype was observed a handful of times. The chain uses TRBV12-3 or TRBV12-4 and TRBJ1-1; D might be TRBD1 (5 bases). The length of the CDR3 is 13 residues. Trimming took 1 base from V and 8 from J, leaving 11 bases between them. CDR3 protein: CASSLGRGAEAFF. CDR3 DNA sequence: TGTGCCAGCAGTTTAGGTAGAGGGGCAGAAGCTTTCTTT.

This clonotype was seen repeatedly, ten times or more. J is TRBJ1-2 and V is TRBV29-1; D is possibly TRBD1 (6 bases). V was cut by 1 base and J by 4 bases, with 7 bases left in between. The CDR3 sequence is 12 residues long. Germline values: CDR1 SQVTM, CDR2 ANQGSEA. CDR3 DNA: TGCAGCGTTGAAGGACAGGTCTATGGCTACACCTTC. Protein product: CSVEGQVYGYTF. Full variable domain (missing parts from reference TRBV29-1 and TRBJ1-2): SAVISQKPSRDICQRGTSLTIQCQVDSQVTMMFWYRQQPGQSLTLIATANQGSEATYESGFVIDKFPISRPNLTFSTLTVSNMSPEDSSIYLCSVEGQVYGYTFGSGTRLTVV.

Many counts were recorded for this clonotype. The gene calls are TRBV12-3 or TRBV12-4 and TRBJ1-6; D is undetermined. Trimming pared 3 bases from V and 9 bases from J, leaving 6 bases between. CDR3 length: 12 residues. The CDR3 is CASSLNGSPLHF. DNA of the CDR3: TGTGCCAGCAGTTTGAACGGTTCACCCCTCCACTTT.

This clonotype was counted many times. The chain is built from TRBV10-3 and TRBJ2-7, with D perhaps TRBD2 (6 bases). The CDR3 extends over 15 amino acids. V dropped 0 bases and J dropped 0 bases, with 9 bases sitting between them. Germline V gene lookup returns CDR1 ENHRY and CDR2 SYGVKD. CDR3 nucleotides: TGTGCCATCAGTGAGTCGGGGGGACGCTCCTACGAGCAGTACTTC. Amino acid sequence: CAISESGGRSYEQYF.

V gene TRBV9 combines with J gene TRBJ1-4; TRBD1 might be the D (6 bases). The CDR3 covers 15 residues. V was shortened by 1 base and J by 5 bases, with 12 bases between the two germline ends. Per germline, CDR1 SGDLS and CDR2 YYNGEE. In DNA, the CDR3 is TGTGCCAGCAGCGTACGAGGACAGCTCAATGAAAAACTGTTTTTT. Its translation: CASSVRGQLNEKLFF.

The chain carries TRBV6-1 and TRBJ1-1; 9 positions match TRBD1. This CDR3 is 15 amino acids long. J gave up 3 bases and V 6 bases, and 8 bases lay outside the gene matches. Germline V lookup: CDR1 MNHNS, CDR2 SASEGT. The CDR3 region has the DNA TGTGCCAGCAGCCTACAGGGGGCAAGGGACACTGAAGCTTTCTTT. Its translation is CASSLQGARDTEAFF.

A few counts support this clonotype. The J gene is TRBJ1-5, the V gene TRBV20-1, with 9 bases identical to TRBD1. This CDR3 is built from 15 residues. CDR1 is DFQATT and CDR2 is SNEGSKA in the germline V gene (reference sequence). The trim removed 3 bases at V and 2 bases at J, leaving 5 bases unmatched. CDR3 residues: CSASYRGHGNQPQHF. DNA for the CDR3: TGCAGTGCTAGTTACAGGGGGCATGGCAATCAGCCCCAGCATTTT.

A few counts support this clonotype. This rearrangement joins TRBV20-1 to TRBJ1-5; D remains unclear. Trimming pared 4 bases from V and 0 bases from J, leaving 10 bases between. CDR3 length: 14 residues. Germline CDR1 is DFQATT and CDR2 is SNEGSKA (reference sequence). The CDR3 here is CSATGEVSNQPQHF. The CDR3 nucleotides are TGCAGTGCTACCGGGGAGGTTAGCAATCAGCCCCAGCATTTT.

V and J are TRBV14 and TRBJ1-3; D gene uncertain. CDR1 is SGHDN and CDR2 is FVKESK in the germline V gene. Trimming cost V 0 bases and J 4 bases, with 16 bases left between them. The CDR3 totals 17 residues. This CDR3 is CASSQDFGPLDGNTIYF. The DNA for the CDR3 is TGTGCCAGCAGCCAAGACTTTGGACCTTTGGACGGAAACACCATATATTTT.

This chain connects TRBV12-3 or TRBV12-4 to TRBJ2-3; either TRBD1 or TRBD2 may supply D (5 bases each). V was trimmed by 6 bases and J by 10 bases, leaving 17 bases between them. CDR3 length: 13 amino acids. The CDR3 sequence: CASRDRDPLPQYF. CDR3 nucleotide sequence: TGTGCCAGCAGAGACCGGGACCCCTTACCGCAGTATTTT.

The chain couples TRBV27 to TRBJ2-6; D is unresolved. V lost 0 bases, J lost 3 bases, and 6 bases lay in between. Germline CDR1 and CDR2: MNHEY and SMNVEV (reference sequence). The CDR3 is 15 residues long. The CDR3 loop reads CASSLSGIGANVLTF. Here the CDR3 DNA reads TGTGCCAGCAGTTTATCGGGGATTGGGGCCAACGTCCTGACTTTC. Based on the CDR3 plus reference TRBV27 and TRBJ2-6, the full variable domain is EAQVTQNPRYLITVTGKKLTVTCSQNMNHEYMSWYRQDPGLGLRQIYYSMNVEVTDKGDVPEGYKVSRKEKRNFPLILESPSPNQTSLYFCASSLSGIGANVLTFGAGSRLTVL.

The table lists this clonotype with many counts. V gene TRBV27 combines with J gene TRBJ2-2; D remains ambiguous. The CDR3 consists of 15 residues. The germline CDR1 and CDR2 sequences are MNHEY and SMNVEV (reference sequence). V shed 3 bases and J shed 0 bases, with 8 bases lying between them. CDR3 loop: CASSLTPANTGELFF. The CDR3 DNA is TGTGCCAGCAGTTTGACACCTGCGAACACCGGGGAGCTGTTTTTT.

The CDR3 sequence is CASSQVGNTEAFF. For the CDR3, the DNA is TGTGCCAGCAGTCAGGTTGGGAACACTGAAGCTTTCTTT. The chain recombines TRBV25-1 with TRBJ1-1; D gene uncertain. CDR3 length equals 13 residues. From germline, CDR1 is MGHDK and CDR2 SYGVNS. V was shortened by 5 bases and J by 1 base, with 8 bases between the two germline ends.

The V and J genes are TRBV20-1 and TRBJ2-7, with D perhaps being TRBD1 or TRBD2 (5 bases each). This CDR3 region has 14 residues. Germline CDR1 and CDR2: DFQATT and SNEGSKA (reference sequence). Trimming took 3 bases from V and 3 from J, leaving 15 bases between them. CDR3 sequence reads: CSASGARGNYEQYV. The CDR3 region has the DNA TGCAGTGCTAGTGGGGCTAGAGGGAACTACGAGCAGTACGTC.

In this sample, this clonotype turned up many times. This rearrangement joins TRBV12-3 or TRBV12-4 to TRBJ2-3, with 7 positions matching TRBD2. Germline trimming cut 4 bases from V and 0 bases from J; bases unmatched to any gene: 1. This CDR3 comprises 14 residues. CDR3 bases: TGTGCCAGCAGTTCGGGGGGAAGCACAGATACGCAGTATTTT. Its protein is CASSSGGSTDTQYF.

This clonotype was counted a few times. The chain is built from TRBV20-1 and TRBJ1-5, with D unclear. The CDR3 length is 16 residues. Deletions cut 5 bases from V and 0 bases from J, with 17 bases between. Germline CDR1 reads DFQATT; CDR2 reads SNEGSKA (reference sequence). This chain's CDR3 is CSADPGVVNSNQPQHF. For the CDR3, the DNA is TGCAGTGCTGACCCCGGGGTGGTAAATAGCAATCAGCCCCAGCATTTT.

The chain couples TRBV7-2 to TRBJ2-1; 10 nucleotides agree with TRBD2. V trimming: 7 bases; J trimming: 1 base; junction bases outside the gene matches: 10. The CDR3 totals 17 residues. Germline values: CDR1 SGHTA, CDR2 FQGNSA. CDR3 nucleotides: TGTGCCAGCACCATATTCCAAGCGGGGGGGTCCTACAATGAGCAGTTCTTC. Its protein is CASTIFQAGGSYNEQFF.

This rearrangement joins TRBV9 to TRBJ2-7, with D tentatively TRBD1 or TRBD2 (5 bases each). Germline CDR1 is SGDLS and CDR2 is YYNGEE. V was pared by 4 bases and J by 2 bases, with 13 bases between. The CDR3 is 14 amino acids. The DNA of the CDR3 is TGTGCCAGCAGCCCTGGGACGGCCCCCTACGAGCAGTACTTC. As protein: CASSPGTAPYEQYF.